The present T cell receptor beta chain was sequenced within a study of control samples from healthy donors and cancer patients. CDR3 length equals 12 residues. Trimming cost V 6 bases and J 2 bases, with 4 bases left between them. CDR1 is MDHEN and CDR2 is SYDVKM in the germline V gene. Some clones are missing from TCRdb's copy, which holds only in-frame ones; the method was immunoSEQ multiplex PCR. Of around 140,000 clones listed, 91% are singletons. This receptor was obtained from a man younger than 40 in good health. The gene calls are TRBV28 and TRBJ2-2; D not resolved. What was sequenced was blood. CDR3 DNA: TGTGCCAGCAGGATAAACACCGGGGAGCTGTTTTTT. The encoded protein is CASRINTGELFF.